Below are 24 T cell receptor beta chains sequenced from a single sample in a study of cytomegalovirus exposure and HLA in healthy donors. Use of 60 Vbeta and 13 Jbeta primers characterized the PCR. TCRdb keeps only in-frame clones here, not all; method: immunoSEQ multiplex PCR. The sample shows approximately 190,000 clones, 70% of them seen only once. Sample: PBMCs. These receptor sequences come from a man aged 40-49 years in good health and CMV-seropositive.

This clone was found once. The V call is TRBV6-5, the J call TRBJ1-2; D is undetermined. The CDR3 covers 13 residues. V gave up 7 bases and J gave up 13 bases, with 22 bases separating them. Per germline, CDR1 MNHEY and CDR2 SVGAGI. The CDR3 sequence: CASIPDQVYGCTF. The CDR3 DNA reads as TGTGCCAGCATCCCAGACCAGGTGTACGGTTGCACCTTC.

This clone was seen just once. The J gene is TRBJ1-2, the V gene TRBV28; D unresolved. The CDR3 has 15 residues. V was cut by 6 bases and J by 4 bases, with 18 bases left in between. From germline, CDR1 is MDHEN and CDR2 SYDVKM. CDR3 protein: CASRAAQDGIYGYTF. The DNA of the CDR3 is TGTGCCAGCAGGGCCGCTCAGGATGGTATCTATGGCTACACCTTC.

This clone has just a few counts. V usage is TRBV6-5 and J usage is TRBJ1-2, with D hard to call. This CDR3 is 14 amino acids long. Trimming stripped 3 bases from V and 4 bases from J, with 12 bases between. CDR1 and CDR2 (germline): MNHEY, SVGAGI. The CDR3 here is CASSYRESGYGYTF. The CDR3 nucleotides are TGTGCCAGCAGTTATAGGGAGAGTGGCTATGGCTACACCTTC.

The chain uses TRBV6-1 and TRBJ2-7; perhaps TRBD2 as D (5 bases). V lost 2 bases, J lost 5 bases, and 16 bases lay in between. Germline values: CDR1 MNHNS, CDR2 SASEGT. The CDR3 covers 15 residues. The CDR3 DNA reads as TGTGCCAGCAGTGAAAAAGAGGGTTCAAGTCACGAGCAGTACTTC. Amino acid sequence: CASSEKEGSSHEQYF.

The chain uses TRBV19 and TRBJ1-2; tentatively, D is TRBD1 (5 bases). Trimming took 3 bases from V and 10 from J, leaving 12 bases between them. CDR3 length: 12 residues. Germline CDR1 is LNHDA and CDR2 is SQIVND (reference sequence). DNA of the CDR3: TGTGCCAGTAGTATTGGGGCCAGGGACTACACCTTC. It yields the protein CASSIGARDYTF.

The chain recombines TRBV19 with TRBJ2-4; D may be TRBD2 (5 bases). CDR1 and CDR2 from the germline V gene are LNHDA and SQIVND (reference sequence). Trimming took 9 bases from V and 4 from J, leaving 13 bases between them. This CDR3 is 13 amino acids long. CDR3 region: CASSSGRKNIQYF. In DNA form, the CDR3 reads TGTGCCAGCTCAAGCGGTAGGAAAAACATTCAGTACTTC.

CDR3 nucleotide sequence: TGTGCCAGCAGCCAAACGATGGAGCGCTACCCCTACTCTGGAAACACCATATATTTT. This encodes CASSQTMERYPYSGNTIYF. The V and J genes are TRBV14 and TRBJ1-3; D not certain. V was cut by 2 bases and J by 0 bases, with 20 bases left in between. The CDR3 covers 19 residues. Per germline, CDR1 SGHDN and CDR2 FVKESK.

The chain joins TRBV19 to TRBJ2-2; tentatively, D is TRBD1 (5 bases). The CDR3 sequence is 15 residues long. V was cut by 4 bases and J by 3 bases, with 12 bases left in between. Germline values: CDR1 LNHDA, CDR2 SQIVND (reference sequence). The CDR3 spells CASSRDDSYTGELFF. DNA of the CDR3: TGTGCCAGTAGTAGGGATGACAGCTACACCGGGGAGCTGTTTTTT.

This sequence joins TRBV18 and TRBJ2-6; perhaps TRBD1 as D (6 bases). CDR1 and CDR2 from the germline V gene are KGHSH and LQKENI. This CDR3 spans 15 amino acids. The V end was cut by 9 bases, the J end by 1 base, with 13 bases between. CDR3 sequence (DNA): TGTGCCAGTAACGTGGGGGCTTCTGGGGCCAACGTCCTGACTTTC. Protein sequence: CASNVGASGANVLTF. Variable domain in full (rest from reference TRBV18 and TRBJ2-6): NAGVMQNPRHLVRRRGQEARLRCSPMKGHSHVYWYRQLPEEGLKFMVYLQKENIIDESGMPKERFSAEFPKEGPSILRIQQVVRGDSAAYFCASNVGASGANVLTFGAGSRLTVL.

The V and J genes are TRBV10-3 and TRBJ2-1; 11 positions agree with TRBD2. J gave up 5 bases and V 0 bases, and 3 bases lay outside the gene matches. Germline CDR1 reads ENHRY; CDR2 reads SYGVKD. This CDR3 region has 16 residues. In DNA, the CDR3 is TGTGCCATCAGTGAGTCGCTAGCGGGGGGCAACAATGAGCAGTTCTTC. Translated, it gives CAISESLAGGNNEQFF.

The rearrangement links TRBV19 to TRBJ2-7; TRBD1 agrees at 8 bases. V shed 0 bases and J 3 bases; nucleotides not matched to a gene: 7. The length of the CDR3 is 16 residues. The germline gives CDR1 LNHDA, CDR2 SQIVND (reference sequence). This CDR3 reads CASSIDLAGGIYEQYF. CDR3 sequence (DNA): TGTGCCAGTAGTATAGATCTAGCAGGGGGCATCTACGAGCAGTACTTC.

The chain is built from TRBV10-3 and TRBJ2-7, with 13 positions matching TRBD2. This CDR3 region has 17 residues. Germline trimming cut 2 bases from V and 1 base from J; bases unmatched to any gene: 5. Germline V gene lookup returns CDR1 ENHRY and CDR2 SYGVKD. The CDR3 here is CAISETSGGGFSYEQYF. The CDR3 region has the DNA TGTGCCATCAGTGAGACTAGCGGGGGGGGCTTTTCCTACGAGCAGTACTTC.

This clone was detected a few times. The CDR3 reads CASSYGTGALNEQFF. CDR3 coding DNA: TGTGCCAGCAGTTACGGGACAGGGGCGTTGAATGAGCAGTTCTTC. The rearrangement uses TRBV6-5 and TRBJ2-1; 10 positions agree with TRBD1. The V and J ends lost 2 bases and 7 bases, in that order; junction bases with no gene match: 5. The CDR3 contains 15 residues. Germline lookup yields CDR1 MNHEY and CDR2 SVGAGI.

This clone has just a few counts. The genes are TRBV4-2 and TRBJ1-1, with a weak D call TRBD1 (6 bases). This CDR3 is 19 amino acids long. V dropped 0 bases and J dropped 0 bases, with 20 bases sitting between them. Germline assignment: CDR1 LGHNA and CDR2 YNFKEQ. Here the CDR3 reads CASSQDPDRRGPMNTEAFF. CDR3 DNA sequence: TGTGCCAGCAGCCAAGATCCAGACAGGCGAGGGCCTATGAACACTGAAGCTTTCTTT.

The V gene is TRBV7-9, the J gene TRBJ2-7, with TRBD1 identical over 9 bases. The germline CDR1 and CDR2 sequences are SEHNR and FQNEAQ (reference sequence). Trimming removed 0 bases from V and 3 bases from J; junction bases left unmatched: 12. The CDR3 is 18 residues long. The CDR3 DNA sequence: TGTGCCAGCAGCTTAGCGTCCGAGGGACAGGGACCTATCTACGAGCAGTACTTC. Its protein is CASSLASEGQGPIYEQYF.

This clone has just a few counts. The chain carries TRBV5-4 and TRBJ1-3; 8 nucleotides align to TRBD1. Germline CDR1 and CDR2: SGHNT and YYREEE (reference sequence). V lost 2 bases and J lost 16; bases outside the gene matches: 8. CDR3 size: 12 residues. CDR3: CASSFDRGAPYF. In DNA, the CDR3 is TGTGCCAGCAGCTTCGACAGGGGCGCGCCGTATTTT.

This clone was counted between two and nine times. The gene calls are TRBV6-6 and TRBJ1-6, with 8 positions matching TRBD1. V lost 6 bases to trimming and J lost 7 bases; unmatched junction nucleotides: 2. Germline CDR1 MNHNY, CDR2 SVGAGI (reference sequence). The CDR3 is 13 residues long. The CDR3 loop reads CASRGQANSPLHF. CDR3 DNA sequence: TGTGCCAGCAGGGGACAGGCCAATTCACCCCTCCACTTT.

This clone was counted once. This chain uses TRBV10-2 with TRBJ1-6, with a weak D call TRBD1 (5 bases). With 2 bases removed from V and 10 bases from J, the gap between germline ends came to 18 bases. The CDR3 contains 16 residues. Germline V gene lookup returns CDR1 WSHSY and CDR2 SAAADI. The CDR3 sequence is CASSESTRSSGSPLHF. The CDR3 DNA reads TGCGCCAGCAGTGAGAGTACGCGTTCCTCAGGGTCACCCCTCCACTTT.

This chain joins TRBV28 and TRBJ2-5, with TRBD2 as a possible D gene (5 bases). Germline CDR1 is MDHEN and CDR2 is SYDVKM. Trimming removed 2 bases from V and 2 bases from J, with 9 bases in between. This CDR3 has 14 amino acids. The CDR3 sequence: CASSLLGGQETQYF. The CDR3 nucleotides read TGTGCCAGCAGTTTACTCGGCGGGCAAGAGACCCAGTACTTC.

V is TRBV20-1 and J is TRBJ2-5; D gene uncertain. The last part of the DNA fits TRBJ2-7 better; the J call may be wrong. Germline V gene data show CDR1 as DFQATT and CDR2 as SNEGSKA (reference sequence). This CDR3 region has 11 residues. As DNA, the CDR3 is TGCAGTGCTATCATTTCCTACGAGCAGTACTTC. Its translation: CSAIISYEQYF.

V usage is TRBV19 and J usage is TRBJ2-7; D is possibly TRBD1 (6 bases). Germline CDR1 LNHDA, CDR2 SQIVND (reference sequence). V lost 3 bases and J lost 2, with 11 bases in between. CDR3 length: 14 residues. CDR3 in DNA: TGTGCCAGTAGTATTAGAAACAGGGCCTACGAGCAGTACTTC. This sequence encodes CASSIRNRAYEQYF.

The chain has TRBV2 and TRBJ2-2; tentative D call: TRBD1 (6 bases). The V end was cut by 5 bases, the J end by 6 bases, with 10 bases between. Germline V gene data show CDR1 as SNHLY and CDR2 as FYNNEI. The CDR3 runs 13 residues. CDR3 DNA: TGTGCCAGCAGTTTGGGACACGCCGGGGAGCTGTTTTTT. Residues: CASSLGHAGELFF.

The chain links TRBV2 to TRBJ1-1; 7 bases align to TRBD1. This CDR3 region has 13 residues. Germline CDR1 is SNHLY and CDR2 is FYNNEI. The J segment lost 4 bases and the V segment lost 7 bases, leaving 6 bases of the junction unmatched. In DNA form, the CDR3 reads TGTGCCAGCAAATTGACAGGGTCCACTGAAGCTTTCTTT. It encodes CASKLTGSTEAFF.

This sequence joins TRBV19 and TRBJ1-3, with D possibly being TRBD1 (5 bases). Germline values: CDR1 LNHDA, CDR2 SQIVND (reference sequence). CDR3 length: 14 amino acids. Trimming pared 5 bases from V and 3 bases from J, leaving 11 bases between. As DNA, the CDR3 is TGTGCCAGTAGTCCGTCCCAGGGTGGAAACACCATATATTTT. Translating it yields CASSPSQGGNTIYF.